This entry is about one TCR beta chain. Using immunoSEQ multiplex PCR, the repertoire was profiled, and TCRdb retains in-frame clones only, with some absent. In the table there are roughly 62,000 clones, 91% of which are singletons. The data are from a study of technical replicates of blood from a handful of donors. What was sequenced was PBMCs. The sequence came from a human donor in good health. Some clones in this sample may be carry-over from other donors' samples.

DNA for the CDR3: TGTGCCAGCAGTTACGGGACAGCAACCTACGAGCAGTACTTC. Protein: CASSYGTATYEQYF. J is TRBJ2-7 and V is TRBV6-5; TRBD1 aligns across 7 bases. Looked up from germline, CDR1 is MNHEY and CDR2 is SVGAGI. Trimming removed 2 bases from V and 2 bases from J; junction bases left unmatched: 3. The CDR3 sequence is 14 residues long.